A selection of T cell receptor beta chains follows, all from one sample in a study of CD8 T cells in ankylosing spondylitis. TCRdb itself ran the 5' RACE reads through MiXCR, one entry per CDR3 protein. The sample has a few hundred thousand distinct CDR3 sequences, just under 7.5% seen once. Material for sequencing was blood, either unsorted or a sorted T cell fraction (not recorded which). The receptors derive from a male donor with ankylosing spondylitis. Both conserved end residues are trimmed from each CDR3. Each record gives: CDR3 protein, V gene, J gene.

CDR3: ASSQDQRDREGTDTQY
V: TRBV4-3
J: TRBJ2-3

CDR3: ASSYNLRGGQPQH
V: TRBV28
J: TRBJ1-5

CDR3: ASSSAGAYNEQF
V: TRBV7-9
J: TRBJ2-1

CDR3: ASSLASGGGYEQY
V: TRBV7-2
J: TRBJ2-7

CDR3: ASTDRDRRTDTQY
V: TRBV2
J: TRBJ2-3

CDR3: ASSSRGGYGYT
V: TRBV27
J: TRBJ1-2

CDR3: ASLRVGGSYEQY
V: TRBV28
J: TRBJ2-7

CDR3: ATSHRSSYEQY
V: TRBV24-1
J: TRBJ2-7

CDR3: ASSQGTSGALLNEQF
V: TRBV4-3
J: TRBJ2-1

CDR3: ASSYGNQPQH
V: TRBV6-2/TRBV6-3
J: TRBJ1-5

CDR3: ATSGLWDGPLDTGELF
V: TRBV24-1
J: TRBJ2-2

CDR3: ASSGMSTEAF
V: TRBV19
J: TRBJ1-1

CDR3: ASTPWAGDYNEQF
V: TRBV28
J: TRBJ2-1

CDR3: ASNPNSGGTQY
V: TRBV9
J: TRBJ2-3

CDR3: SAKQGNEQY
V: TRBV20-1
J: TRBJ2-7

CDR3: ASSGLAVDTQY
V: TRBV6-6
J: TRBJ2-3

CDR3: ASSSSLLNSYEQY
V: TRBV19
J: TRBJ2-7

CDR3: ASSVGSGSRWDNEQF
V: TRBV2
J: TRBJ2-1

CDR3: ASNFRDSADEQY
V: TRBV28
J: TRBJ2-7

CDR3: ASSYPPSGQGNEQF
V: TRBV6-5
J: TRBJ2-1

CDR3: ASSMSGIDQPQH
V: TRBV19
J: TRBJ1-5

CDR3: SMVASGGANEQF
V: TRBV29-1
J: TRBJ2-1

CDR3: ASSSGLNQPQH
V: TRBV27
J: TRBJ1-5

CDR3: ASSHGRDEQF
V: TRBV5-5
J: TRBJ2-1

CDR3: SVSPRGLFYEQY
V: TRBV29-1
J: TRBJ2-7

CDR3: ASSPLDRRTYEQY
V: TRBV7-9
J: TRBJ2-7

CDR3: ASSFSRGGAVYGYT
V: TRBV27
J: TRBJ1-2

CDR3: ATSDSAGLGGELF
V: TRBV24-1
J: TRBJ2-2

CDR3: ASSPAQGGLGTDTQY
V: TRBV7-6
J: TRBJ2-3

CDR3: ASSQIGKQETQY
V: TRBV4-1
J: TRBJ2-5

CDR3: ASSSGGQGANNEQF
V: TRBV11-2
J: TRBJ2-1

CDR3: ASSQGVELWTGELF
V: TRBV4-2
J: TRBJ2-2

CDR3: ASSEGTVRGRQPQH
V: TRBV10-2
J: TRBJ1-5

CDR3: ATSQGVHRSNEKLF
V: TRBV15
J: TRBJ1-4

CDR3: ASSPERSISSYEQY
V: TRBV18
J: TRBJ2-7

CDR3: ASRTDSYEQY
V: TRBV28
J: TRBJ2-7

CDR3: ASIQRSDRGFEQY
V: TRBV25-1
J: TRBJ2-7

CDR3: ASSKAERLAGNEQF
V: TRBV6-2/TRBV6-3
J: TRBJ2-1

CDR3: ASSQIFRGGGYT
V: TRBV4-3
J: TRBJ1-2

CDR3: ASSVAGDYPETQY
V: TRBV9
J: TRBJ2-5

CDR3: ASSERETQY
V: TRBV2
J: TRBJ2-5

CDR3: ASSFRQSNTEAF
V: TRBV5-1
J: TRBJ1-1

CDR3: ASSQDRLGQGRYGYT
V: TRBV4-2
J: TRBJ1-2

CDR3: AVEGRAWGSYNEQF
V: TRBV27
J: TRBJ2-1

CDR3: ATSEPWGTDTQY
V: TRBV24-1
J: TRBJ2-3

CDR3: SADPSGFSFVEQF
V: TRBV29-1
J: TRBJ2-1

CDR3: SSVRGNQPQH
V: TRBV20-1
J: TRBJ1-5

CDR3: ASSFGLEAYNEQF
V: TRBV27
J: TRBJ2-1

CDR3: ARGAQPQH
V: TRBV12-2
J: TRBJ1-5

CDR3: ASSLSGGAHEQF
V: TRBV5-6
J: TRBJ2-1

CDR3: ASRGPTYEQY
V: TRBV7-8
J: TRBJ2-7

CDR3: ASSFTPQKNTEAF
V: TRBV28
J: TRBJ1-1

CDR3: SVANRGGRFTEAF
V: TRBV29-1
J: TRBJ1-1

CDR3: ASSQSARGTKNIQY
V: TRBV4-1
J: TRBJ2-4

CDR3: ASSNSAGGNEQY
V: TRBV9
J: TRBJ2-7

CDR3: ATSSPSWGPGYT
V: TRBV15
J: TRBJ1-2